The entry that follows covers one T cell receptor beta chain sequence. Its specificity is unknown. TCRdb independently ran MiXCR on the 5' RACE reads; one entry per CDR3 protein. The sample records over 600,000 distinct CDR3 sequences, over 15% being singletons. Germline V gives CDR1 SGHRS, CDR2 YFSETQ. Between the trimmed V and J ends, which lost 3 bases and 0 bases, there was a span of 12 bases. This CDR3 region has 15 residues. The sample originates from a study of CD8 T cells in ankylosing spondylitis. Study results and limitations: Among TCR beta sequences, a motif of several highly homologous variants appeared characteristic of ankylosing spondylitis blood.

The receptor was isolated from a male donor with ankylosing spondylitis. The sequencing input was blood, either unsorted or a sorted T cell fraction (not recorded which). The chain uses TRBV5-1 and TRBJ1-1; D is uncertain. DNA of the CDR3: TGCGCCAGCAGCTCGTGGACGGCCATGAACACTGAAGCTTTCTTT. Residues: CASSSWTAMNTEAFF.